The clone carrying this TCR beta chain was seen just once. Its antigen remains unknown. This entry comes from a study of cytomegalovirus exposure and HLA in healthy donors. Study as a whole: An earlier analysis found under 130 million unique TCR beta sequences from about 190 million T cells. Study-wide points: Solely CMV serostatus was available to characterize immune exposure. In a later analysis, V- and J-gene trimming of beta chains associated with a DCLRE1C missense variant, replicated independently. A later analysis, which compared TCR beta chains of equal frequency, found the HLA-associated ones more clonally expanded.

PCR was performed using 60 Vbeta and 13 Jbeta primers. Some clones are missing from TCRdb's copy, which holds only in-frame ones; the method was immunoSEQ multiplex PCR. The sample consists of about 140,000 clones, around 76% of them appearing once. The receptor comes from a man aged 18 to 29 in good health and CMV-seronegative. Sequencing input: PBMCs.

The CDR3 sequence: CASSLGAGTYTDTQYF. The CDR3 DNA sequence: TGTGCCAGCAGCTTAGGGGCAGGTACCTACACAGATACGCAGTATTTT. V gene TRBV7-9 combines with J gene TRBJ2-3, with D uncertain. With 1 base removed from V and 2 bases from J, the gap between germline ends came to 13 bases. This CDR3 region has 16 residues. The germline V gene encodes CDR1 SEHNR and CDR2 FQNEAQ (reference sequence).